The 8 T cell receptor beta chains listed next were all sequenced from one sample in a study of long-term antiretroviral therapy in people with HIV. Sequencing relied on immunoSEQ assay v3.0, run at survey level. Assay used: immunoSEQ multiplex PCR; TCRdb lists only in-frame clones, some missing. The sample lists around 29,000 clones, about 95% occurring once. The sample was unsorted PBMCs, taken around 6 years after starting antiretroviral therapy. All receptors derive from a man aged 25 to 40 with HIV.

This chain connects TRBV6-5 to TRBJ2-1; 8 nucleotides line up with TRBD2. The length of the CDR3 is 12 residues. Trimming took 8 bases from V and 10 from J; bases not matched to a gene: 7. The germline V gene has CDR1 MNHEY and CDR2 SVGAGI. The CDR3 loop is CASRGTRDEQFF. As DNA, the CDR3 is TGTGCCAGCCGCGGGACTAGGGACGAGCAGTTCTTC.

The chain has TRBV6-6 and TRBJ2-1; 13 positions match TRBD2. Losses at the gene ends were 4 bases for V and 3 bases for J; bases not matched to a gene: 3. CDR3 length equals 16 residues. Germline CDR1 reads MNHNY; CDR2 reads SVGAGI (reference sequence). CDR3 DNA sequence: TGTGCCAGCAGTTCCGGACTAGCGGGGGACTACAATGAGCAGTTCTTC. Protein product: CASSSGLAGDYNEQFF.

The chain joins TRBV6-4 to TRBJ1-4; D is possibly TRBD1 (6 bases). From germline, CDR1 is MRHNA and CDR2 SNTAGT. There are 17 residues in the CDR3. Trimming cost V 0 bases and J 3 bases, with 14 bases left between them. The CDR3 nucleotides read TGTGCCAGCAGTGACTCTGACAGGCCGGCTCCTAATGAAAAACTGTTTTTT. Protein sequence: CASSDSDRPAPNEKLFF.

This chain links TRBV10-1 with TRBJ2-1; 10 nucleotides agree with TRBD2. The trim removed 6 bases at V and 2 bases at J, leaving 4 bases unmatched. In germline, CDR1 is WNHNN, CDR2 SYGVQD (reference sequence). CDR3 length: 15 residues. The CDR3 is CASSSSGGAYNEQFF. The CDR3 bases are TGCGCCAGCAGCTCAAGCGGGGGGGCCTACAATGAGCAGTTCTTC.

This CDR3 reads CASSQSTGPQYF. The CDR3 DNA follows: TGTGCCAGCAGCCAATCGACGGGGCCGCAGTATTTT. The chain employs TRBV4-2 and TRBJ2-3; either TRBD1 or TRBD2 may supply D (5 bases each). V lost 2 bases, J lost 10 bases, and 10 bases lay in between. Germline V CDR1 and CDR2: LGHNA, YNFKEQ. The CDR3 sequence is 12 residues long.

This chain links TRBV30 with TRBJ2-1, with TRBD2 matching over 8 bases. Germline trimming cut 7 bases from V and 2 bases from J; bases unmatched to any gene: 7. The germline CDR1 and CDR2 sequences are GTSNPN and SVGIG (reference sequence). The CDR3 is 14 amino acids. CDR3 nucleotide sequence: TGTGCCTTTGAGAGCGGGGGCCCCTACAATGAGCAGTTCTTC. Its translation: CAFESGGPYNEQFF.

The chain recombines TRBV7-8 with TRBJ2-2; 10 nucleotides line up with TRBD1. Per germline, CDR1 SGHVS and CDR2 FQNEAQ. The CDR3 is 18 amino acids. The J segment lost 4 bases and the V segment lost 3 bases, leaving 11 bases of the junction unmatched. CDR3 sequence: CASSFRDRGISGTGELFF. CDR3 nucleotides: TGTGCCAGCAGCTTTCGGGACAGGGGAATTTCCGGCACCGGGGAGCTGTTTTTT.

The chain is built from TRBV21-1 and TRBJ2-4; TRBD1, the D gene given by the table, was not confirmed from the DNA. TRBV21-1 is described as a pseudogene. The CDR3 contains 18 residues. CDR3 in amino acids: CASSKLAGDRGPKNIQYF. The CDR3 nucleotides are TGTGCCAGCAGCAAACTGGCAGGGGACAGGGGGCCCAAAAACATTCAGTACTTC.